A selection of T cell receptor beta chains follows, all from one sample in a study of memory CD4+ T cells and cytomegalovirus serostatus. Measured with immunoSEQ multiplex PCR; TCRdb has only the in-frame clones, and not every one. This table holds around 54,000 clones, 70% to 85% found once. The source material was memory CD4+ T cells from blood. These receptors came from an adult in good health and CMV-seropositive. The CDR3 runs from the conserved cysteine through the conserved F or W. D genes are given only for firm matches. Clone sizes are given selectively: once, few, many, or a class where the clone is expanded.

>TRBD1|TRBJ1-2|TRBV2|once
TGTGCCAGCAGTGCCGGGACAGGATATGGCTACACCTTC
CASSAGTGYGYTF
>TRBD1|TRBJ2-7|TRBV9|-
TGTGCCAGCAGCGCCTTGCCCGGGACAGAGCCCTACGAGCAGTACTTC
CASSALPGTEPYEQYF
>-|TRBJ2-4|TRBV7-2|-
TGTGCCAGCAGCTTAAGGCAGGAGAACATTCAGTACTTC
CASSLRQENIQYF
>-|TRBJ2-7|TRBV28|-
TGTGCCAGCAGTTCGCGCTCCTACGAGCAGTACTTC
CASSSRSYEQYF
>-|TRBJ2-5|TRBV7-2|-
TGTGCCAGCAGCTTAGTTGGCGGGAACCGCCAAGAGACCCAGTACTTC
CASSLVGGNRQETQYF
>-|TRBJ2-2|TRBV18|-
TGTGCCAGCTCACCTTCACGTCTGGCCAGGAAGACGGATGGGGAGCTGTTTTTT
CASSPSRLARKTDGELFF
>-|TRBJ2-5|TRBV25-1|few
TGTGCCAGCAGTGCCTTCGGACGCCTCTTGGAGACCCAGTACTTC
CASSAFGRLLETQYF
>-|TRBJ2-3|TRBV9|-
TGTGCCAGCAGCCCGAGAACAGGGTCTAGCACAGATACGCAGTATTTT
CASSPRTGSSTDTQYF
>-|TRBJ2-5|TRBV19|-
TGTGCCAGTGGTCATGCGGGGTCGGGGCGAGAGACCCAGTACTTC
CASGHAGSGRETQYF
>TRBD2|TRBJ2-5|TRBV30|-
TGTGCCTGGAGCATAGGGGCTAGCGGAACAGAGACCCAGTACTTC
CAWSIGASGTETQYF
>-|TRBJ2-7|TRBV18|-
TGTGCCAGCTCAGGGTCAGGACAAGAGCAGTACTTC
CASSGSGQEQYF